These 14 T cell receptor beta chains share one sample of origin, sequenced in a study of blood T cell repertoires in COVID-19. The table came from immunoSEQ multiplex PCR; TCRdb's copy has only in-frame clones and leaves some out. The table lists about 110,000 clones, 88% of them singletons. The sample consisted of peripheral blood. Receptors originate from a human donor in a cohort sampled during active COVID-19.

CDR3 DNA: TGTGCCAGCAGCACCCGGACAGAAACTAACTATGGCTACACCTTC. Encoded protein: CASSTRTETNYGYTF. The chain employs TRBV21-1 and TRBJ1-2; the listed D gene, TRBD1, was not tested against the DNA. TRBV21-1 is termed a pseudogene. The CDR3 totals 15 residues.

This clone was detected only once. The chain uses TRBV18 and TRBJ1-2; D might be TRBD1 (5 bases). The germline V and J ends were trimmed by 5 bases and 4 bases, with 11 bases remaining between them. CDR3 length: 13 residues. Germline loops: CDR1 KGHSH, CDR2 LQKENI. CDR3 amino acids: CASSTGLPYGYTF. Written as DNA, the CDR3 is TGTGCCAGCTCAACGGGACTGCCCTATGGCTACACCTTC.

The CDR3 sequence: CASSPPGASGTTDTQYF. The CDR3 bases are TGTGCCAGCAGCCCCCCGGGGGCTAGCGGGACCACAGATACGCAGTATTTT. The chain employs TRBV14 and TRBJ2-3, with 9 nucleotides matching TRBD2. V lost 4 bases to trimming and J lost 2 bases; unmatched junction nucleotides: 10. Germline-derived CDR1 and CDR2 are SGHDN and FVKESK. The CDR3 covers 17 residues.

In regard to this clone: One end of the junction is discordant with germline, which a read error may explain. The chain carries TRBV6-5 and TRBJ2-7, with 11 bases that match TRBD2. Germline V gene lookup returns CDR1 MNHEY and CDR2 SVGAGI. The CDR3 loop spans 13 amino acids. CDR3 residues: CAGRLAGSSEQYF. For the CDR3, the DNA is TGTGCCGGCAGACTAGCGGGATCCAGCGAGCAGTACTTC.

J is TRBJ2-1 and V is TRBV7-9, with 10 positions matching TRBD2. Germline V lookup: CDR1 SEHNR, CDR2 FQNEAQ (reference sequence). The CDR3 runs to 16 residues. J gave up 4 bases and V 5 bases, and 8 bases lay outside the gene matches. The CDR3 here is CASSAGDSGGYNEQFF. The DNA for the CDR3 is TGTGCCAGCAGCGCCGGGGATAGCGGGGGGTACAATGAGCAGTTCTTC.

The rearrangement links TRBV3-1 (or the pseudogene TRBV3-2) to TRBJ2-1; D is undetermined. Germline-derived CDR1 and CDR2 are LGHDT and YNNKEL (reference sequence). The CDR3 extends over 13 amino acids. V gave up 1 base and J gave up 15 bases, with 16 bases separating them. The CDR3 bases are TGTGCCAGCAGCCAAGGAACCCATGGCATTCGGTTCTTC. Its protein product is CASSQGTHGIRFF.

V usage is TRBV2 and J usage is TRBJ1-1; 7 positions agree with TRBD1. Germline-derived CDR1 and CDR2 are SNHLY and FYNNEI. V lost 4 bases, J lost 1 base, and 6 bases stayed unmatched. CDR3 length: 15 amino acids. CDR3 loop: CASSGQGERNTEAFF. As DNA, the CDR3 is TGTGCCAGCAGTGGACAGGGAGAACGGAACACTGAAGCTTTCTTT.

The V gene is TRBV5-6, the J gene TRBJ2-2, with D unclear. The germline gives CDR1 SGHDT, CDR2 YYEEEE. V shed 2 bases and J shed 5 bases, with 4 bases lying between them. The CDR3 has 12 amino acids. The chain's CDR3 is CASSFITGELFF. In DNA form, the CDR3 reads TGTGCCAGCAGCTTTATTACCGGGGAGCTGTTTTTT.

V is TRBV7-9 and J is TRBJ2-2; D ambiguous. Germline V gene lookup returns CDR1 SEHNR and CDR2 FQNEAQ (reference sequence). V lost 5 bases to trimming and J lost 5 bases, with 3 bases between them. The length of the CDR3 is 11 residues. The CDR3 reads CASSPTGELFF. In DNA, the CDR3 is TGTGCCAGCAGCCCGACCGGGGAGCTGTTTTTT. Supplemented by reference TRBV7-9 and TRBJ2-2, the full variable domain reads DTGVSQNPRHKITKRGQNVTFRCDPISEHNRLYWYRQTLGQGPEFLTYFQNEAQLEKSRLLSDRFSAERPKGSFSTLEIQRTEQGDSAMYLCASSPTGELFFGEGSRLTVL.

The chain links TRBV4-2 to TRBJ2-7; perhaps TRBD1 as D (5 bases). The CDR3 is 14 amino acids. The V end was cut by 1 base, the J end by 3 bases, with 10 bases between. Germline-derived CDR1 and CDR2 are LGHNA and YNFKEQ. Written as DNA, the CDR3 is TGTGCCAGCAGCCAAGGTCAGGGATTCTACGAGCAGTACTTC. Its translation is CASSQGQGFYEQYF.

This clone came up once. The CDR3 loop is CASSQSANYGYTF. The CDR3 nucleotides are TGCGCCAGCAGCCAGTCCGCTAACTATGGCTACACCTTC. V and J are TRBV4-1 and TRBJ1-2; the D is unclear. V lost 3 bases to trimming and J lost 0 bases, with 5 bases between them. Germline V CDR1 and CDR2: MGHRA, YSYEKL. CDR3 length: 13 residues.

This clone appeared once. CDR3 sequence reads: CASSEGLAGAAGELFF. The CDR3 bases are TGTGCCAGCAGTGAAGGACTAGCGGGAGCGGCCGGGGAGCTGTTTTTT. The V gene is TRBV6-1, the J gene TRBJ2-2; 12 bases are a match to TRBD2. Germline CDR1 reads MNHNS; CDR2 reads SASEGT. The CDR3 is 16 amino acids. Trimming took 1 base from V and 6 from J; bases not matched to a gene: 3.

The chain joins TRBV9 to TRBJ2-1; the match to TRBD1 covers 9 bases. V shed 4 bases and J 1 base; nucleotides not matched to a gene: 15. Germline V CDR1 and CDR2: SGDLS, YYNGEE. The CDR3 is 19 residues long. The CDR3 region has the DNA TGTGCCAGCAGCCACGCGGACAGGGGTGGCCGGTATTCCTACAATGAGCAGTTCTTC. Amino acids: CASSHADRGGRYSYNEQFF.

V and J are TRBV9 and TRBJ2-5; D is possibly TRBD2 (6 bases). Germline CDR1 and CDR2: SGDLS and YYNGEE. The CDR3 loop spans 14 amino acids. V lost 4 bases to trimming and J lost 4 bases, with 14 bases between them. CDR3 in DNA: TGTGCCAGCAGCCCGATGGGGGGAGCAGAGACCCAGTACTTC. Protein product: CASSPMGGAETQYF.